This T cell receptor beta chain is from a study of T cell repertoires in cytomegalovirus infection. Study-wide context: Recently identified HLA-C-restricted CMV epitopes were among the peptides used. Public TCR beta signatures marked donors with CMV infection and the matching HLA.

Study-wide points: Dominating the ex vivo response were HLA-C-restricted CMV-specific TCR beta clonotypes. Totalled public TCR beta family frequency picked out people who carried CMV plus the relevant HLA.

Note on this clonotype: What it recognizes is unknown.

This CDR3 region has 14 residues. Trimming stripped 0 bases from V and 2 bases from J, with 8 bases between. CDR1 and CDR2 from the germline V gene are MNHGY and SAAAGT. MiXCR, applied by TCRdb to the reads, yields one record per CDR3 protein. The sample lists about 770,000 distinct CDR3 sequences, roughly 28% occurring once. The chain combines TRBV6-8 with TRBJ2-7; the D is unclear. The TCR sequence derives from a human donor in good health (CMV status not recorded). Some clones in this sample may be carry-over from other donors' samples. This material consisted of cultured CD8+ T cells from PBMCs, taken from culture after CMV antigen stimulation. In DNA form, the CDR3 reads TGTGCCAGCAGTTACTCACAGACAACCTACGAGCAGTACTTC. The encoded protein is CASSYSQTTYEQYF.